The rows below give T cell receptor beta chains drawn from one sample of a study of blood T cell repertoires in COVID-19. Using immunoSEQ multiplex PCR, the repertoire was profiled, and TCRdb retains in-frame clones only, with some absent. The sample carries over 200,000 clones, over 75% recorded once. Sequenced input: PBMCs or T cells enriched from blood (not recorded which). The receptors were gathered from a woman under 40 who had been exposed to COVID-19. CDR3s include the opening cysteine and the closing phenylalanine or tryptophan. The order of the fields is CDR3 DNA, CDR3 protein, J gene, D gene, V gene, clone size. A D gene is named only where the DNA matches it firmly. Where a row states a size, it is once, few, many or the class of an expanded clone; other rows omit it.

TGTGCCAGCAGTAGCAGGGGGCACTATGGCTACACCTTC | CASSSRGHYGYTF | TRBJ1-2 | TRBD1 | TRBV12-3/TRBV12-4 | -
TGTGCCTGGATGCGATACGGGACTAGCGGGGACGAGCAGTACTTC | CAWMRYGTSGDEQYF | TRBJ2-7 | TRBD2 | TRBV30 | few
TGTGCCAGCAGCTTATATTCGGGAGCTCCGGATGAAAAACTGTTTTTT | CASSLYSGAPDEKLFF | TRBJ1-4 | - | TRBV7-9 | -
TGTGCCTGGGCTAGCTCCTATAATTCACCCCTCCACTTT | CAWASSYNSPLHF | TRBJ1-6 | - | TRBV30 | -
TGTGCCAGCAGTGACCCCGGACAGGGTGTTAATGAAAAACTGTTTTTT | CASSDPGQGVNEKLFF | TRBJ1-4 | TRBD1 | TRBV28 | -
TGTGCCAGCTCACCGGGGACTATCGTCTACAATGAGCAGTTCTTC | CASSPGTIVYNEQFF | TRBJ2-1 | TRBD2 | TRBV18 | -
TGCGCCAGCAGCTGGGGGAGGACTAGCGGGAAAACAGATACGCAGTATTTT | CASSWGRTSGKTDTQYF | TRBJ2-3 | TRBD2 | TRBV5-1 | -
TGTGCCAGCAGCCTAAACTACGAGCAGTACTTC | CASSLNYEQYF | TRBJ2-7 | - | TRBV3-1/TRBV3-2 | -
TGTGCCAGCAGTTACTCGCGGGACAGGGTTAATTCACCCCTCCACTTT | CASSYSRDRVNSPLHF | TRBJ1-6 | TRBD1 | TRBV6-5 | -
TGTGCCAGCAGCACAGGACTAGCGGGAGATTATGAGCAGTTCTTC | CASSTGLAGDYEQFF | TRBJ2-1 | TRBD2 | TRBV5-6 | -
TGTGCCAGCAGCTTCTCCGGGAGGAAGGAGACCCAGTACTTC | CASSFSGRKETQYF | TRBJ2-5 | TRBD2 | TRBV7-2 | -
TGTGCCAGCTCACCCGGGACAGGGAGCAGGGGCGAGCAGTACTTC | CASSPGTGSRGEQYF | TRBJ2-7 | TRBD1 | TRBV18 | -
TGTGCCAGCAGTGAGGGACAGGGGGCGAGAGCAGGTGAAGCTTTCTTT | CASSEGQGARAGEAFF | TRBJ1-1 | TRBD1 | TRBV25-1 | -
TGTGCCAGCAGGCTGGGGCCCTACGAGCAGTACTTC | CASRLGPYEQYF | TRBJ2-7 | - | TRBV27 | -
TGTGCCAGTAGTAGGGACACCTCCTCTGGAAACACCATATATTTT | CASSRDTSSGNTIYF | TRBJ1-3 | - | TRBV19 | once